This TCR beta chain was obtained from a study of CD8 T cells in Susac syndrome. Study-wide points: The authors acknowledged that their TCR sequencing and HLA analysis involved a relatively small number of individuals.

An amount of RNA that ranged from roughly 0.45 to 1 ug was reverse transcribed with random hexamers. TCRdb fed the immunoSEQ multiplex PCR reads into MiXCR, producing one record per CDR3 protein. The table lists about 150,000 distinct CDR3 sequences, 90% to 95% of them singletons. In regard to this clonotype: Its antigen is not known.

Looked up from germline, CDR1 is SGHTA and CDR2 is FQGNSA. The CDR3 is made up of 17 amino acids. J was trimmed by 4 bases and V by 5 bases; bases with no gene match: 13. This clonotype was sampled from a human donor with Susac syndrome. Input material: CD4+ T cells from PBMCs. This rearrangement joins TRBV7-2 to TRBJ2-3, with 9 bases lining up with TRBD2. The CDR3 reads CASSPGLGRGGADTQYF. As DNA, the CDR3 is TGTGCCAGCAGCCCCGGTTTGGGGCGGGGGGGTGCAGATACGCAGTATTTT.